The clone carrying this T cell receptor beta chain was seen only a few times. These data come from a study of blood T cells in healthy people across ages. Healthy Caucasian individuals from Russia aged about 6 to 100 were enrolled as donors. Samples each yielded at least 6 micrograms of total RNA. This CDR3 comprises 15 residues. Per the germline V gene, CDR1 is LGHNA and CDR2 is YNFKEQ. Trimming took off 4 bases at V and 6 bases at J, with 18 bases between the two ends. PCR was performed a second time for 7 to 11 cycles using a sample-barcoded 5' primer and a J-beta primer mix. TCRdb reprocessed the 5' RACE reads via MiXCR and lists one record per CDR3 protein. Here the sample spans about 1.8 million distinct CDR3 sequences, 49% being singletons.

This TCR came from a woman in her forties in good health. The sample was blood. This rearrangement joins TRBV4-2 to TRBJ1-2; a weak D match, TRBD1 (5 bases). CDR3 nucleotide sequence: TGTGCCAGCAGCCCATTTTTGGGGGGTATGGATGGCTACACCTTC. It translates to CASSPFLGGMDGYTF.